One T cell receptor beta chain is described in this entry. These data come from a study of blood T cell repertoires in COVID-19. Produced via immunoSEQ multiplex PCR; TCRdb's table is partial and in-frame only. This table has some 89,000 clones, roughly 86% appearing once. Trimming removed 4 bases at V and 8 bases at J, with 18 bases between. Looked up from germline, CDR1 is SGHRS and CDR2 is YFSETQ. The CDR3 runs to 15 residues. Sequenced sample: peripheral blood. The source is a woman over 75 with acute or convalescent COVID-19. The chain joins TRBV5-1 to TRBJ1-4; D perhaps matches TRBD1 (6 bases). This CDR3 is CASSLDSPGEEKLFF. The CDR3 region has the DNA TGCGCCAGCAGCCTGGACAGTCCGGGAGAGGAAAAACTGTTTTTT.